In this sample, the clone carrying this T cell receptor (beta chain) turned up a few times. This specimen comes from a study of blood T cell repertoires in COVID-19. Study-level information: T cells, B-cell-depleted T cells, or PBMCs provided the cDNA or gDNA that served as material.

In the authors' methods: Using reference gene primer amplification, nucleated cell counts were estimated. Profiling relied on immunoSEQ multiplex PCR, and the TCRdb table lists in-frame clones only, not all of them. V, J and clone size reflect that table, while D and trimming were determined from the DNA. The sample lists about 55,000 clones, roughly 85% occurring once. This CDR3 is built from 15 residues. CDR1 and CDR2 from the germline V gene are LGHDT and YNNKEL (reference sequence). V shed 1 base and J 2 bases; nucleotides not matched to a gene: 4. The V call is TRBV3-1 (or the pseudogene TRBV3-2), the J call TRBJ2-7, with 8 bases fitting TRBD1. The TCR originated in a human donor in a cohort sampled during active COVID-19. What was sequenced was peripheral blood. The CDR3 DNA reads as TGTGCCAGCAGCCAAGGACAGGGGTTCCCCTACGAGCAGTACTTC. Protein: CASSQGQGFPYEQYF.